Following are 19 T cell receptor beta chains from one sample sequenced in a study of blood T cell repertoires in COVID-19. Sequencing was performed with immunoSEQ multiplex PCR; in TCRdb, only in-frame clones are kept and a portion is missing. In the table there are fewer than 130,000 clones, approximately 70% of which are singletons. The sequenced sample was peripheral blood. These receptors were obtained from a woman aged 55-69 years with acute or convalescent COVID-19.

This chain links TRBV7-3 with TRBJ2-4; tentative D call: TRBD1 (5 bases). V lost 2 bases and J 6 bases, leaving 8 bases between the germline ends. This CDR3 has 13 residues. Germline CDR1 SGHTA, CDR2 FQGTGA. CDR3 residues: CASSLGAGNIQYF. CDR3 DNA: TGTGCCAGCAGCTTAGGGGCCGGAAACATTCAGTACTTC.

J is TRBJ2-2 and V is TRBV2; unclear D gene. Germline CDR1 reads SNHLY; CDR2 reads FYNNEI. The CDR3 sequence is 13 residues long. V was shortened by 2 bases and J by 13 bases, with 14 bases between the two germline ends. The CDR3 spells CASSERQRRRLFF. The DNA for the CDR3 is TGTGCCAGCAGTGAACGTCAGAGAAGGAGGCTGTTTTTT. The full variable domain, its missing parts supplied by reference TRBV2 and TRBJ2-2, is EPEVTQTPSHQVTQMGQEVILRCVPISNHLYFYWYRQILGQKVEFLVSFYNNEISEKSEIFDDQFSVERPDGSNFTLKIRSTKLEDSAMYFCASSERQRRRLFFGEGSRLTVL.

V and J are TRBV6-2 or TRBV6-3 and TRBJ1-3; the D is unclear. The CDR3 has 14 amino acids. V was shortened by 2 bases and J by 1 base, with 6 bases between the two germline ends. Germline CDR1 reads MNHEY; CDR2 reads SVGEGT. The CDR3 DNA is TGTGCCAGCAGTTACGGGCCTTCTGGAAACACCATATATTTT. Translated: CASSYGPSGNTIYF.

The V call is TRBV19, the J call TRBJ2-4; 9 bases fit TRBD2. Germline V CDR1 and CDR2: LNHDA, SQIVND (reference sequence). The CDR3 consists of 16 residues. Trimming removed 1 base from V and 2 bases from J; junction bases left unmatched: 3. The CDR3 bases are TGTGCCAGTAGTATAGGGCGGGGGGGTTCCAAAAACATTCAGTACTTC. This gives the protein CASSIGRGGSKNIQYF.

The gene calls are TRBV7-9 and TRBJ2-5; 7 nucleotides line up with TRBD1. The CDR3 extends over 13 amino acids. Germline loops: CDR1 SEHNR, CDR2 FQNEAQ (reference sequence). With V trimmed by 4 bases and J by 4 bases, 3 bases remained unmatched. CDR3 region: CASSYRQGETQYF. The CDR3 bases are TGTGCCAGCAGCTATCGACAGGGAGAGACCCAGTACTTC. The full variable domain, with the rest looked up from reference TRBV7-9 and TRBJ2-5, is DTGVSQNPRHKITKRGQNVTFRCDPISEHNRLYWYRQTLGQGPEFLTYFQNEAQLEKSRLLSDRFSAERPKGSFSTLEIQRTEQGDSAMYLCASSYRQGETQYFGPGTRLLVL.

This clone came up once. This rearrangement joins TRBV29-1 to TRBJ1-1, with 7 bases fitting TRBD1. This CDR3 contains 13 residues. Germline CDR1 is SQVTM and CDR2 is ANQGSEA. The J segment lost 2 bases and the V segment lost 4 bases, leaving 4 bases of the junction unmatched. In DNA, the CDR3 is TGCAGCGTTGGACAGGGTTTTAACACTGAAGCTTTCTTT. Its translation is CSVGQGFNTEAFF. The whole variable domain, remainder taken from reference TRBV29-1 and TRBJ1-1, is SAVISQKPSRDICQRGTSLTIQCQVDSQVTMMFWYRQQPGQSLTLIATANQGSEATYESGFVIDKFPISRPNLTFSTLTVSNMSPEDSSIYLCSVGQGFNTEAFFGQGTRLTVV.

The chain combines TRBV27 with TRBJ1-5, with D tentatively TRBD1 (6 bases). Germline V gene data show CDR1 as MNHEY and CDR2 as SMNVEV (reference sequence). This CDR3 region has 14 residues. The V end was cut by 2 bases, the J end by 7 bases, with 12 bases between. The CDR3 DNA follows: TGTGCCAGCAGTTTAGGGGGCGTCGAACAGCCCCAGCATTTT. This codes for CASSLGGVEQPQHF.

V is TRBV30 and J is TRBJ2-3; 8 nucleotides align to TRBD2. The length of the CDR3 is 14 residues. With V trimmed by 3 bases and J by 9 bases, 11 bases remained unmatched. The germline CDR1 and CDR2 sequences are GTSNPN and SVGIG (reference sequence). CDR3 sequence reads: CAWSPPGGARTQYF. CDR3 in DNA: TGTGCCTGGAGCCCCCCGGGAGGGGCTCGGACGCAGTATTTT.

The rearrangement joins TRBV7-2 to TRBJ2-3; D unclear. Germline V gene lookup returns CDR1 SGHTA and CDR2 FQGNSA. Trimming stripped 1 base from V and 1 base from J, with 9 bases between. This CDR3 is 15 amino acids long. CDR3: CASSLDAVRTDTQYF. CDR3 in DNA: TGTGCCAGCAGCTTAGACGCGGTGCGCACAGATACGCAGTATTTT.

The rearrangement links TRBV5-1 to TRBJ2-1, with 8 nucleotides matching TRBD1. Germline loops: CDR1 SGHRS, CDR2 YFSETQ. The CDR3 covers 14 residues. V dropped 4 bases and J dropped 6; count of bases not matched to a gene: 6. The CDR3 DNA is TGCGCCAGCAGCCGCGGGACAGGAATCAATGAGCAGTTCTTC. It codes for CASSRGTGINEQFF.

The V call is TRBV7-9, the J call TRBJ2-7; the match to TRBD1 covers 9 bases. Germline lookup yields CDR1 SEHNR and CDR2 FQNEAQ (reference sequence). Trimming removed 5 bases from V and 0 bases from J; junction bases left unmatched: 5. CDR3 length equals 15 residues. Here the CDR3 DNA reads TGTGCCAGCAGCGCGATGACAGGGGGCTCCTACGAGCAGTACTTC. Protein sequence: CASSAMTGGSYEQYF.

CDR3 region: CASSPGQGNQPQHF. CDR3 nucleotide sequence: TGTGCCAGCTCACCAGGACAGGGCAATCAGCCCCAGCATTTT. The chain employs TRBV18 and TRBJ1-5, with TRBD1 matching 7 bases. Germline CDR1 and CDR2: KGHSH and LQKENI. Trimming removed 2 bases from V and 2 bases from J; junction bases left unmatched: 0. This CDR3 contains 14 residues. The whole variable domain, remainder taken from reference TRBV18 and TRBJ1-5, is NAGVMQNPRHLVRRRGQEARLRCSPMKGHSHVYWYRQLPEEGLKFMVYLQKENIIDESGMPKERFSAEFPKEGPSILRIQQVVRGDSAAYFCASSPGQGNQPQHFGDGTRLSIL.

V is TRBV25-1 and J is TRBJ1-2; no clear D gene. Germline V CDR1 and CDR2: MGHDK, SYGVNS. The CDR3 is 12 residues long. The V end lost 2 bases, the J end lost 5 bases, and 6 bases lay between the germline ends. The CDR3 is CASSEVQYGYTF. The CDR3 bases are TGTGCCAGCAGTGAAGTACAATATGGCTACACCTTC.

This clone was seen just once. This chain links TRBV10-3 with TRBJ1-2; D not certain. The ends were cut back, 5 bases at V and 6 bases at J, with 22 bases in the middle. The CDR3 runs 16 residues. Germline loops: CDR1 ENHRY, CDR2 SYGVKD. The CDR3 nucleotides read TGTGCCATCAGTCAGCGCGGCGGGGAAGGAGACCATGGCTACACCTTC. This gives the protein CAISQRGGEGDHGYTF.

The gene calls are TRBV30 and TRBJ2-5; the D gene is possibly TRBD2 (7 bases). Germline lookup yields CDR1 GTSNPN and CDR2 SVGIG (reference sequence). V was clipped by 1 base and J by 9 bases, with 18 bases between them. This CDR3 comprises 14 residues. The CDR3 is CAWSDAGAAGAQYF. The CDR3 DNA reads as TGTGCCTGGAGTGATGCAGGGGCGGCGGGGGCCCAGTACTTC.

The chain links TRBV27 to TRBJ1-2; 10 nucleotides agree with TRBD1. Germline CDR1 and CDR2: MNHEY and SMNVEV (reference sequence). The CDR3 totals 15 residues. After removal of 3 bases from V and 4 bases from J, the junction contained 5 bases not matched to a gene. CDR3 amino acids: CASSLTGGLSYGYTF. The CDR3 DNA follows: TGTGCCAGCAGTTTGACAGGGGGCCTCTCCTATGGCTACACCTTC.

The CDR3, as DNA: TGCGCCAGCAGCTGGACTAGCGGGGGGGCAGGTGAGCAGTTCTTC. It codes for CASSWTSGGAGEQFF. The chain couples TRBV10-2 to TRBJ2-1, with TRBD2 matching over 15 bases. The CDR3 sequence is 15 residues long. Per the germline V gene, CDR1 is WSHSY and CDR2 is SAAADI. Trimming took 6 bases from V and 9 from J; bases not matched to a gene: 6.

The CDR3 DNA is TGTGCCAGCAGTCCGGTAGCTCCCATATCCTACGAGCAGTACTTC. It encodes CASSPVAPISYEQYF. The gene calls are TRBV28 and TRBJ2-7; D remains ambiguous. Germline CDR1 is MDHEN and CDR2 is SYDVKM. This CDR3 has 15 amino acids. With 5 bases removed from V and 1 base from J, the gap between germline ends came to 15 bases.

The chain is built from TRBV27 and TRBJ2-3, with 12 positions matching TRBD1. The CDR3 contains 20 residues. Unmatched junction bases numbered 18, after V lost 4 bases and J lost 4 bases. Germline lookup yields CDR1 MNHEY and CDR2 SMNVEV (reference sequence). In DNA, the CDR3 is TGTGCCAGCAGTTCCCCGGGACAGGGGGCCTTTGCGGGGGTACCAGATACGCAGTATTTT. This sequence encodes CASSSPGQGAFAGVPDTQYF.